The rows below give T cell receptor beta chains drawn from one sample of a study of blood T cells in healthy people across ages. TCRdb ran MiXCR on the 5' RACE reads and lists one entry per CDR3 protein. This sample yields about a million distinct CDR3 sequences, of which under 50% are seen a single time; 13% belongs to the top ten. The sample consisted of blood. Source of these receptors: a man younger than 45 in good health. CDR3s include the opening cysteine and the closing phenylalanine or tryptophan. A D gene is named only where the DNA matches it firmly. Some rows have no size entry. The others give once, few or many, or a class for an expanded clone.

TRBV7-8	TRBD1	-	TRBJ2-1	TGTGCCAGCAGCTTCACTACAAGCCGGGACAGAATTCGTGAGCAGTTCTTC	CASSFTTSRDRIREQFF
TRBV5-1	TRBD2	-	TRBJ2-1	TGCGCCAGCAGCCCTGCCTCTAGCGGACTCTACAATGGGCAGTTCTTC	CASSPASSGLYNGQFF
TRBV5-6	-	-	TRBJ1-2	TGTGCCAGCAGCTTGGGGCAGGACCTCTACACCTTC	CASSLGQDLYTF
TRBV29-1	TRBD2	-	TRBJ2-3	TGCAGCGTTGAAGATCTTCACGGGGGGGAGTCAGATACGCAGTATTTT	CSVEDLHGGESDTQYF
TRBV7-2	-	few	TRBJ2-7	TGTGCCAGCAGCTTAGATTATAAGGGGGTCCCCACTATCTCCTACGAGCAGTACTTC	CASSLDYKGVPTISYEQYF
TRBV6-5	-	few	TRBJ2-1	TGTGCCAGCAGTTACTCGGTCAGGGAAGACTACAATGAGCAGTTCTTC	CASSYSVREDYNEQFF
TRBV15	TRBD2	few	TRBJ2-3	TGTGCCACCAGCAGACTCGGACTAGCGCGCACAGATACGCAGTATTTT	CATSRLGLARTDTQYF
TRBV4-1	TRBD2	-	TRBJ2-7	TGCGCCAGCAGCCAGGAACTAGCGGGGGGGATTACCGAGCAGTACTTC	CASSQELAGGITEQYF
TRBV20-1	TRBD2	-	TRBJ2-7	TGCAGTGCTAGCTCCGGGACTAGCGGGCAAGAGGCCCAGTACTTC	CSASSGTSGQEAQYF
TRBV6-2/TRBV6-3	-	-	TRBJ1-5	TGTGCCAGCAGTTACCATGAACAGGGCCATAGCAATCAGCCCCAGCATTTT	CASSYHEQGHSNQPQHF
TRBV19	TRBD2	-	TRBJ2-3	TGTGCCAGTAAAGAGCGGGGGGCTTTCACAGATACGCAGTATTTT	CASKERGAFTDTQYF
TRBV29-1	-	few	TRBJ2-7	TGCAGCGTTGACAGGCCCGTCTACGAGCAGTACTTC	CSVDRPVYEQYF
TRBV6-1	-	-	TRBJ2-5	TGTGCCAGCAGTGATGGGCGCGGGCAGTACTTC	CASSDGRGQYF
TRBV4-2	-	-	TRBJ2-7	TGTGCCAGCAGCCTGACTACCGGGACCCCAACGGGCTACGAGCAGTACTTC	CASSLTTGTPTGYEQYF
TRBV5-5	TRBD1	-	TRBJ2-1	TGTGCCAGCCTCCTGGGACAGGTGGGCTACAATGAGCAGTTCTTC	CASLLGQVGYNEQFF
TRBV18	TRBD2	-	TRBJ2-1	TGTGCCAGCTCAGCGACGGCTAGCGGGACGAGCTCCTACAATGAGCAGTTCTTC	CASSATASGTSSYNEQFF
TRBV20-1	-	-	TRBJ2-1	TGCAGTGCTAGAGATAGGTGGGGGAGCTCCTACAATGAGCAGTTCTTC	CSARDRWGSSYNEQFF
TRBV6-5	-	-	TRBJ2-3	TGTGCCAGCAGTTTGAGACTGTCAGATACGCAGTATTTT	CASSLRLSDTQYF
TRBV4-1	-	few	TRBJ2-1	TGCGCCAGCAGCCAAGTTCAACGCTACAATGAGCAGTTCTTC	CASSQVQRYNEQFF
TRBV10-3	TRBD2	few	TRBJ2-7	TGTGCCATCTCGGGCGGGACTAGCGGCTACGAGCAGTACTTC	CAISGGTSGYEQYF
TRBV3-1	-	-	TRBJ2-7	TGTGCCAGCAGCCGCCCCCGGCACAGAGCTTACGAGCAGTACTTC	CASSRPRHRAYEQYF
TRBV6-5	TRBD1	-	TRBJ1-4	TGTGCCAGCAGTTACGGCGGACAGGGTGGAGAAAAACTGTTTTTT	CASSYGGQGGEKLFF
TRBV28	-	-	TRBJ1-2	TGTGCCAGCAGTTCGTCATCTCCGGTGGTAACCATCGATGGCTACACCTTC	CASSSSSPVVTIDGYTF
TRBV9	-	-	TRBJ2-7	TGTGCCAGCAGCGTCACAGACACTTCCTACGAGCAGTACTTC	CASSVTDTSYEQYF
TRBV6-6	TRBD1	-	TRBJ1-4	TGTGCCAGCAGCCTACAGGGGAATGTCAACGAAAAACTGTTTTTT	CASSLQGNVNEKLFF
TRBV7-2	TRBD1	-	TRBJ1-2	TGTGCCAGCAGCTTAGGATTGGGGGGACAGGGATCAGCCACCTTC	CASSLGLGGQGSATF
TRBV7-9	TRBD1	-	TRBJ2-5	TGTGCCAGCAGCCCGAACAGGGGACAGGGAGGGCAAGAGACCCAGTACTTC	CASSPNRGQGGQETQYF
TRBV20-1	-	-	TRBJ2-7	TGCAGTGCCCGGGGGTGGGCGGCCTCTACCTCCTACGAGCAGTACTTC	CSARGWAASTSYEQYF
TRBV18	-	-	TRBJ1-2	TGTGCCAGCTCACCACCCGAGACTAACTATGGCTACACCTTC	CASSPPETNYGYTF
TRBV4-2	-	-	TRBJ2-2	TGTGCCAGCAGCCGCGACTTTGACACCGGGGAGCTGTTTTTT	CASSRDFDTGELFF
TRBV3-1	-	-	TRBJ1-2	TGTGCCAGCAGCCAAGATAGAACAGGCCACTATGGCTACACCTTC	CASSQDRTGHYGYTF
TRBV20-1	TRBD2	-	TRBJ2-1	TGCAGTGCCCCGCCAGCGGGAGGCAATGAGCAGTTCTTC	CSAPPAGGNEQFF
TRBV6-1	-	-	TRBJ2-5	TGTGCCAGCAGTGGACAGACCCAGTACTTC	CASSGQTQYF
TRBV20-1	TRBD1	-	TRBJ2-7	TGCAGTGCTAGTGACCAGGGGGACTACGAGCAGTACTTC	CSASDQGDYEQYF
TRBV7-2	-	-	TRBJ2-7	TGTGCCAGCAGCTTAGTGGCAGGAACCAGCTCCTACGAGCAGTACTTC	CASSLVAGTSSYEQYF
TRBV5-1	TRBD1	-	TRBJ2-7	TGCGCCAGCAGCTACACAGGGGGGAACGAGCAGTACTTC	CASSYTGGNEQYF
TRBV7-9	-	-	TRBJ2-5	TGTGCCAGCAGCTTATCTATAGGGCAAGAGACCCAGTACTTC	CASSLSIGQETQYF
TRBV5-1	TRBD2	few	TRBJ2-3	TGCGCCAGCAACCTAGCGGGGGTCCTCACAGATACGCAGTATTTT	CASNLAGVLTDTQYF
TRBV6-1	-	once	TRBJ2-1	TGTGCCAGCAGTGAAGGACAGATCTCCTACAATGAGCAGTTCTTC	CASSEGQISYNEQFF
TRBV4-1	TRBD2	few	TRBJ2-7	TGCGCCAGCAGCCAAGGGGCCGGGGGGTACGAGCAGTACTTC	CASSQGAGGYEQYF
TRBV27	TRBD1	-	TRBJ1-4	TGTGCCAGCAGTTCAACCCGCACAGGGGTGACTAATGAAAAACTGTTTTTT	CASSSTRTGVTNEKLFF
TRBV7-3	TRBD2	-	TRBJ2-1	TGTGCCAGCAGCTTATCTAGCGGGCCCTACAATGAGCAGTTCTTC	CASSLSSGPYNEQFF
TRBV28	-	-	TRBJ2-6	TGTGCCAGCAGTTTAGAGGGGGTGATCTCTGGGGCCAACGTCCTGACTTTC	CASSLEGVISGANVLTF